A few counts support the clone carrying this T cell receptor beta chain. The antigen is undetermined. Per the germline V gene, CDR1 is SGHDT and CDR2 is YYEEEE. This CDR3 has 15 amino acids. V shed 6 bases and J 7 bases; nucleotides not matched to a gene: 11. The data originate from a study of T cell repertoires in cytomegalovirus infection. Whole-study results and caveats: The ex vivo response was dominated by HLA-C-restricted CMV-specific TCR beta clonotypes.

Using its own MiXCR run on the reads, TCRdb lists one record per CDR3 protein. The sample records roughly 320,000 distinct CDR3 sequences, 9.6% being singletons. Sequences were obtained from PBMCs. This clonotype was sampled from a human donor in good health (CMV status not recorded). Some clones in this sample may be carry-over from other donors' samples. This rearrangement joins TRBV5-6 to TRBJ2-7, with 12 bases matching TRBD1. CDR3 sequence (DNA): TGTGCCAGCAACTGGGGGACAGGGGGCACGCGGGAGCAGTACTTC. Translating it yields CASNWGTGGTREQYF.